This entry lists 10 T cell receptor beta chains sequenced from one sample in a study of Ad26.COV2.S vaccination and SARS-CoV-2 variants. The data were produced by immunoSEQ multiplex PCR, yet TCRdb's version contains in-frame clones alone and is incomplete. The sample carries around 450,000 clones, less than 95% recorded once. Treatment given: 15 to 20 received Ad26.COV2.S at low or high dose, single or two shots; 5 received placebo; per-sample allocation not given. The investigators took samples on day 63 after the first vaccine or placebo injection. The sequencing here drew on peripheral blood, taken in a trial of Ad26.COV2.S vaccine versus placebo. These receptors all stem from a person aged 18-60 years who received the Ad26.COV2.S COVID-19 vaccine or a placebo.

V gene TRBV15 combines with J gene TRBJ2-1, with D tentatively TRBD1 (5 bases). CDR1 LNHNV and CDR2 YYDKDF come from the germline V gene (reference sequence). This CDR3 contains 16 residues. Between the trimmed V and J ends, which lost 1 base and 6 bases, there was a span of 16 bases. The DNA for the CDR3 is TGTGCCACCAGCAGAGGGGGCAGGGTAAATTCCAATGAGCAGTTCTTC. Translated: CATSRGGRVNSNEQFF.

The V call is TRBV27, the J call TRBJ1-4; perhaps TRBD1 as D (6 bases). Germline CDR1 and CDR2: MNHEY and SMNVEV (reference sequence). Trimming removed 7 bases from V and 0 bases from J, with 12 bases in between. The CDR3 length is 15 residues. The chain's CDR3 is CASKGVLSTNEKLFF. The CDR3 DNA reads as TGTGCCAGCAAGGGGGTACTTTCAACTAATGAAAAACTGTTTTTT.

The chain employs TRBV7-2 and TRBJ2-7, with D maybe TRBD1 (6 bases). The ends were cut back, 5 bases at V and 0 bases at J, with 11 bases in the middle. This CDR3 has 14 residues. The germline gives CDR1 SGHTA, CDR2 FQGNSA. The CDR3, as DNA: TGTGCCAGCAGCCCGAGGGGGACCTCCTACGAGCAGTACTTC. Translating it yields CASSPRGTSYEQYF.

The J gene is TRBJ2-3, the V gene TRBV21-1; TRBD1, as called in the table, went unchecked against the DNA. TRBV21-1 is reported as a pseudogene. The CDR3 sequence is 20 residues long. The CDR3 reads CASSNKISDRALCCTDTQYF. DNA of the CDR3: TGTGCCAGCAGCAACAAGATCTCCGACAGGGCCCTTTGTTGCACAGATACGCAGTATTTT.

The chain has TRBV27 and TRBJ2-1; D is unresolved. The CDR3 is 12 amino acids. V lost 3 bases and J lost 5, with 5 bases in between. CDR1 is MNHEY, CDR2 SMNVEV, per germline (reference sequence). DNA for the CDR3: TGTGCCAGCAGTTTTTTGAACAATGAGCAGTTCTTC. It specifies CASSFLNNEQFF.

This clone has a single count. The V gene is TRBV28, the J gene TRBJ2-6; 11 bases agree with TRBD1. The CDR3 contains 16 residues. After removal of 10 bases from V and 1 base from J, the junction contained 6 bases not matched to a gene. Per the germline V gene, CDR1 is MDHEN and CDR2 is SYDVKM. CDR3 amino acids: CATGGTGGSGANVLTF. DNA for the CDR3: TGTGCCACCGGCGGGACAGGGGGTTCTGGGGCCAACGTCCTGACTTTC. Full variable domain (missing parts from reference TRBV28 and TRBJ2-6): DVKVTQSSRYLVKRTGEKVFLECVQDMDHENMFWYRQDPGLGLRLIYFSYDVKMKEKGDIPEGYSVSREKKERFSLILESASTNQTSMYLCATGGTGGSGANVLTFGAGSRLTVL.

This clone was picked up one time. The V gene is TRBV4-3, the J gene TRBJ2-7; weak D call: TRBD1 (6 bases). CDR1 and CDR2 (germline): LGHNA, YSLEER. The CDR3 runs 15 residues. Trimming stripped 1 base from V and 4 bases from J, with 14 bases between. The CDR3 sequence: CASSQGRLGAYEQYF. CDR3 coding DNA: TGCGCCAGCAGCCAAGGGAGATTGGGGGCTTACGAGCAGTACTTC.

The chain combines TRBV7-9 with TRBJ2-7; D call uncertain. This CDR3 region has 14 residues. The germline gives CDR1 SEHNR, CDR2 FQNEAQ (reference sequence). Trimming took off 3 bases at V and 9 bases at J, with 18 bases between the two ends. The CDR3: CASSLLSGQARQYF. The CDR3 bases are TGTGCCAGCAGCTTGCTATCGGGCCAGGCGAGGCAGTACTTC.

The J gene is TRBJ2-2, the V gene TRBV4-3; 9 bases are shared with TRBD2. The CDR3 loop spans 17 amino acids. The trim removed 0 bases at V and 7 bases at J, leaving 9 bases unmatched. CDR1 is LGHNA, CDR2 YSLEER, per germline. The CDR3 region is CASSQDLGGRAGGELFF. The CDR3 DNA follows: TGCGCCAGCAGCCAAGATCTGGGCGGGAGGGCCGGCGGGGAGCTGTTTTTT.

This chain links TRBV4-3 with TRBJ2-2, with a weak D call TRBD1 (6 bases). Between the trimmed V and J ends, which lost 3 bases and 1 base, there was a span of 9 bases. The CDR3 runs to 15 residues. From germline, CDR1 is LGHNA and CDR2 YSLEER. The CDR3 nucleotides read TGCGCCAGCAGCCAGACGGGACAGAACACCGGGGAGCTGTTTTTT. This encodes CASSQTGQNTGELFF.